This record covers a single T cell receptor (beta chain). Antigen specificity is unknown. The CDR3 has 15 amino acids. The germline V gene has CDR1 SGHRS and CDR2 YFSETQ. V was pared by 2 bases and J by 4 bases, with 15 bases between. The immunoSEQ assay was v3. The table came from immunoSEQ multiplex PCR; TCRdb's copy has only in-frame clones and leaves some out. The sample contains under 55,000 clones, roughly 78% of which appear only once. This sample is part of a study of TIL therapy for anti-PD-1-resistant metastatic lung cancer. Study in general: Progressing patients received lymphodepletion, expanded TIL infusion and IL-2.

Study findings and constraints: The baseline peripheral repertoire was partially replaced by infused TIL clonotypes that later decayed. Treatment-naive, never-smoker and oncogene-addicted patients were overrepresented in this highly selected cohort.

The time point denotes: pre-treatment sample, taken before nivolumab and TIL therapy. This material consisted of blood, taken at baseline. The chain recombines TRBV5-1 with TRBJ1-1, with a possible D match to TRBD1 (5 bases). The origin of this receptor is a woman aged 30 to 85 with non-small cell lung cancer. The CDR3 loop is CASSFYGREGTEAFF. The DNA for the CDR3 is TGCGCCAGCAGCTTCTATGGCAGGGAGGGCACTGAAGCTTTCTTT.